This T cell receptor (beta chain) was captured by sequencing in a study of T-cell memory formation after mild COVID-19. Overall study context: The two donors had largely donor-specific TCR clusters.

V shed 5 bases and J shed 2 bases, with 14 bases lying between them. The germline gives CDR1 SNHLY, CDR2 FYNNEI. The CDR3 runs to 15 residues. TCRdb re-called the 5' RACE reads with MiXCR, one entry per CDR3 protein. The repertoire holds 300,000 to 400,000 distinct CDR3 sequences, with roughly 15% as singletons. With regard to this clonotype: Its matching antigen is unknown.

Study findings and constraints: Those CD4+ clones that contracted were mainly in CM and EM (CD8+ ones in EMRA).

The V gene is TRBV2, the J gene TRBJ2-3; no clear D. The TCR was taken from a man aged 18 to 29 who had mild COVID-19 (a few samples of this study predate the infection). Cell type and time point are not known. The sequencing sample was made of PBMCs or a T cell subset sorted from them (not recorded which). CDR3 residues: CASSTETPLTDTQYF. CDR3 nucleotide sequence: TGTGCCAGCAGTACGGAAACTCCCCTCACAGATACGCAGTATTTT.